This entry is about one T cell receptor beta chain. The sample originates from a study of cytomegalovirus exposure and HLA in healthy donors. Vbeta (60) and Jbeta (13) primers were used in the PCR. Repertoires were generated with immunoSEQ multiplex PCR, while TCRdb's copy carries only in-frame clones and drops some. The repertoire consists of 200,000 to 250,000 clones, with approximately 82% occurring once and the leading ten covering 0.63%. V lost 11 bases and J lost 7; bases outside the gene matches: 11. The CDR3 is 13 amino acids. In germline, CDR1 is SEHNR, CDR2 FQNEAQ (reference sequence). The receptor was isolated from a young man in good health and CMV-seronegative. The sample was PBMCs. V usage is TRBV7-9 and J usage is TRBJ2-7, with 10 bases matching TRBD2. The DNA for the CDR3 is TGTGCCGGAGCGCTAGCGGGAGTGGAGGAGCAGTACTTC. Its translation is CAGALAGVEEQYF.